Each of the 7 T cell receptor beta chains below was sequenced from the same sample in a study of T cell changes during pregnancy in multiple sclerosis. Clones were sequenced by immunoSEQ multiplex PCR, and TCRdb holds only the in-frame ones, with some missing. The sample lists 60,000 to 70,000 clones; roughly 89% were seen once. Specimen: peripheral blood, collected after pregnancy. These receptors were taken from a female donor in good health, enrolled as a control in a pregnancy study.

This chain connects TRBV29-1 to TRBJ1-3; D not resolved. Trimming stripped 7 bases from V and 0 bases from J, with 4 bases between. CDR1 is SQVTM, CDR2 ANQGSEA, per germline. The CDR3 contains 11 residues. The CDR3, as DNA: TGCAGCGCCTACTCTGGAAACACCATATATTTT. Translation gives CSAYSGNTIYF.

The gene calls are TRBV7-8 and TRBJ1-1; D is uncertain. CDR1 SGHVS and CDR2 FQNEAQ come from the germline V gene. V was cut by 2 bases and J by 3 bases, with 10 bases left in between. This CDR3 is 14 amino acids long. The chain's CDR3 is CASSLWEDDTEAFF. The CDR3 coding sequence is TGTGCCAGCAGCTTATGGGAGGACGACACTGAAGCTTTCTTT.

This rearrangement joins TRBV6-5 to TRBJ2-7, with 8 positions matching TRBD1. Per germline, CDR1 MNHEY and CDR2 SVGAGI. Trimming took 2 bases from V and 3 from J; bases not matched to a gene: 6. This CDR3 has 15 residues. The CDR3 spells CASSYGTGVYYEQYF. The CDR3 DNA reads TGTGCCAGCAGTTACGGGACAGGAGTCTACTACGAGCAGTACTTC.

The J gene is TRBJ1-2, the V gene TRBV4-3; the D gene is possibly TRBD1 (6 bases). This CDR3 region has 13 residues. V was shortened by 0 bases and J by 8 bases, with 10 bases between the two germline ends. CDR1 and CDR2 from the germline V gene are LGHNA and YSLEER. CDR3 nucleotides: TGCGCCAGCAGCCAAGATCGAGGGGGAGGCTACACCTTC. This gives the protein CASSQDRGGGYTF.

The V and J genes are TRBV25-1 and TRBJ1-6; the D gene is possibly TRBD1 (5 bases). The CDR3 is 13 amino acids. V lost 4 bases to trimming and J lost 10 bases, with 11 bases between them. Germline lookup yields CDR1 MGHDK and CDR2 SYGVNS. The DNA of the CDR3 is TGTGCCAGCAGTGGCGGGGGGTGGTCACCCCTCCACTTT. As protein: CASSGGGWSPLHF.

The rearrangement joins TRBV7-6 to TRBJ2-7, with D perhaps matching TRBD2 (5 bases). This CDR3 has 17 residues. Trimming stripped 6 bases from V and 1 base from J, with 22 bases between. The germline V gene has CDR1 SGHVS and CDR2 FNYEAQ. The CDR3 region is CASSPGERSRESYEQYF. The CDR3 nucleotides are TGTGCCAGCAGTCCCGGGGAGCGGTCGAGGGAATCCTACGAGCAGTACTTC.

The V call is TRBV29-1, the J call TRBJ1-4; D remains unclear. Germline CDR1 SQVTM, CDR2 ANQGSEA. Trimming removed 7 bases from V and 0 bases from J, with 12 bases in between. This CDR3 comprises 14 residues. CDR3 residues: CSAVLEATNEKLFF. The CDR3 nucleotides are TGCAGCGCCGTTCTAGAAGCAACTAATGAAAAACTGTTTTTT.